This TCR beta chain came from a study of blood T cell repertoires in COVID-19. Looking at the study overall: Sites across the United States, Italy and Spain contributed samples from acute and convalescent COVID-19. Nucleic acid was either cDNA or gDNA, and it came from T cells, B-cell-depleted T cells, or PBMCs.

This clone was recorded once. In the authors' workflow: For nucleated cells, counts were estimated from reference gene primer amplification. Sequencing used immunoSEQ multiplex PCR; TCRdb keeps in-frame clones, though not all of them. For V, J and clone size, that table is used; D and trimming come from the DNA. The profile covers almost 80,000 clones, with around 80% appearing a single time and approximately 39% taken by the ten largest. The germline CDR1 and CDR2 sequences are SGDLS and YYNGEE. The CDR3 sequence is 21 residues long. V trimming: 3 bases; J trimming: 0 bases; junction bases outside the gene matches: 16.

Source material: peripheral blood. The clonotype was recovered from a woman in her 70s with acute or convalescent COVID-19. The chain couples TRBV9 to TRBJ2-1, with 12 bases that match TRBD2. Here the CDR3 DNA reads TGTGCCAGCAGCGGAGGGTGGCCGGGACTAGCGGGTCGGGTCTCCTACAATGAGCAGTTCTTC. It is translated as CASSGGWPGLAGRVSYNEQFF.